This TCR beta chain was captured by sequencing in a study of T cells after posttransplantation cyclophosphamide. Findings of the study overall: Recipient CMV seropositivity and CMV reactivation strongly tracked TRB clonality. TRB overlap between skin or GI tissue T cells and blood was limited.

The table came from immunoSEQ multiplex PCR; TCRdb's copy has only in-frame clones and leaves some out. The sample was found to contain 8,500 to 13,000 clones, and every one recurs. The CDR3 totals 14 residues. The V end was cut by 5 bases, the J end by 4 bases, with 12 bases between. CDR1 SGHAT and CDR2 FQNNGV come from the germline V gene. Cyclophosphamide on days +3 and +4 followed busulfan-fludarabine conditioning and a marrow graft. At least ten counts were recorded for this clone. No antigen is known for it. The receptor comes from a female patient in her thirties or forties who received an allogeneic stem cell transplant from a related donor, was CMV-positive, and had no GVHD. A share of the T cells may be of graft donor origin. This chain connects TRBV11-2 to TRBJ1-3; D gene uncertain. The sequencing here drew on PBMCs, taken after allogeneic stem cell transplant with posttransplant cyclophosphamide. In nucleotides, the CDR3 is TGTGCCAGCAGCACCCCCGCGGCAGGAAACACCATATATTTT. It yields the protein CASSTPAAGNTIYF.